The subject of this entry is one T cell receptor beta chain. The antigen it recognizes is unknown. Base-call qualities are not available, and no considerably larger clone is one nucleotide away. This sample was included in a study of CD8+CD57+ T cells in acquired aplastic anemia (dated by TCRdb to between 2017 and 2018). In the study overall: Extracted DNA from sorted CD4+ and CD8+ cells averaged around 2.9 ug, ranging from about 0.19 to 30 ug. CD8+CD57+ expansion was defined as a frequency above the mean frequency observed in healthy subjects. The investigation overall reported the following: Roughly 30 CD8+ CDR3 sequences were found to be shared between patients and controls, but these sequences appeared to be highly expressed in patients and within the immunodominant clones of the patients. Patients and healthy controls showed no significant difference in CD8+ Simpson's diversity (P=0.060).

Profiling of TCR beta VDJ combinations and CDR3 sequences used genomic DNA as the template. An Illumina HiSeq 2000 was used for TCR repertoire sequencing. Regarding the original processing steps: Repertoires were assessed using TRBV/TRBJ rearrangement plots, CDR3 size and DJ length profiles, and Simpson's diversity index. The most abundant DNA sequence in the deep sequencing data was defined as the immunodominant clone. CDR3 amino acid sequences were checked for sharing between subjects and were compared against published repertoires and the VDJdb database. TCRdb applied fastp at Q25 and MiXCR to the public reads, then kept only in-frame beta chains. CDR3 protein sequences are deduplicated, and each keeps its most common genes and DNA. The V and J calls were not made by the authors but by TCRdb's processing. The sample has 200,000 to 300,000 distinct CDR3 sequences on record, 40% to 50% of them singletons. 7% to 10% of the sample goes to the ten largest clones.

Flow cytometry had shown CD8+CD57+ cell expansion in the patients selected for sequencing. Severe acquired aplastic anemia was diagnosed in all patients according to International Study of Aplastic Anemia and Agranulocytosis and Camitta criteria. No patient had received any therapy when blood was sampled. In the study, sorted CD4+ and CD8+ blood T cells from patients with severe aplastic anemia and from healthy subjects underwent deep sequencing of TCR repertoires. Patients were enrolled in the USA under clinicaltrials.gov protocols 00001620, 01623167, 00001397, 00071045, 00081523 and 00961064. Ficoll-Paque density gradient centrifugation was used to isolate peripheral blood mononuclear cells. Before DNA was extracted, CD4+ and CD8+ T cells were sorted using either FACS or magnetic beads. The germline V gene (reference sequence) supplies CDR1 DFQATT and CDR2 SNEGSKA. The CDR3 contains 16 residues, cysteine and phenylalanine counted. Solely the CDR3 DNA is kept, with 48 bases framed from the first base. Cut back by 0 bases and 6 bases, the V and J ends lie 18 bases apart.

The sequencing input was sorted CD4+, CD8+, or CD8+CD57+ T cells (not recorded which) from PBMCs. Recombination joined TRBV20-1 with TRBJ2-1; the D segment cannot be called with confidence. The sequence was collected from a human donor with aplastic anemia. CDR3 loop: CSARDRSGLSGNEQFF. The nucleotides are TGCAGTGCTAGAGATCGATCGGGCCTATCCGGCAATGAGCAGTTCTTC.